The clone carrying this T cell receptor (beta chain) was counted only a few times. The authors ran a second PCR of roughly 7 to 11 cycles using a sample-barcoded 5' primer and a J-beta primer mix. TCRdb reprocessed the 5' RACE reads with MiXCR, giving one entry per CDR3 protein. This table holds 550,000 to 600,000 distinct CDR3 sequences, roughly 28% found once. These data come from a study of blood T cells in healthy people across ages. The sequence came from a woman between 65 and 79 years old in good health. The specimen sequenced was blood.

CDR3 amino acids: CASSREGVGGEKLFF. For the CDR3, the DNA is TGCGCCAGCAGCCGAGAGGGGGTGGGAGGTGAAAAACTGTTTTTT. The chain recombines TRBV4-3 with TRBJ1-4; D may be TRBD1 (6 bases). The V end lost 4 bases, the J end lost 7 bases, and 16 bases lay between the germline ends. CDR1 and CDR2 (germline): LGHNA, YSLEER. This CDR3 is built from 15 residues.